Below are 26 T cell receptor beta chains sequenced from a single sample in a study of T cells in localized non-small cell lung cancer. The method was immunoSEQ multiplex PCR; TCRdb's version includes in-frame clones alone and lacks a portion of them. The sample lists several thousand clones, 92% occurring once. Sequenced here: peripheral blood mononuclear cells, sampled before any cancer treatment. The origin of the receptors is a male donor aged 60 or over with stage II lung adenocarcinoma.

This clone was detected once. The chain employs TRBV4-2 and TRBJ2-3; tentatively, D is TRBD2 (6 bases). Germline CDR1 is LGHNA and CDR2 is YNFKEQ. Trimming took off 0 bases at V and 3 bases at J, with 10 bases between the two ends. This CDR3 contains 15 residues. The CDR3 DNA is TGTGCCAGCAGCCAAGATGCGGGAAAGACAGATACGCAGTATTTT. This translates into CASSQDAGKTDTQYF.

The genes are TRBV20-1 and TRBJ2-7; D possibly corresponds to TRBD1 (5 bases). V was shortened by 6 bases and J by 3 bases, with 9 bases between the two germline ends. Germline V gene sequence: CDR1 DFQATT, CDR2 SNEGSKA (reference sequence). This CDR3 is built from 11 residues. The CDR3 DNA follows: TGCAGTGCGCCGACAGTCTACGAGCAGTACTTC. It yields the protein CSAPTVYEQYF.

The V and J genes are TRBV29-1 and TRBJ1-1; D unresolved. CDR3 length: 10 amino acids. Trimming pared 4 bases from V and 7 bases from J, leaving 7 bases between. Germline V gene lookup returns CDR1 SQVTM and CDR2 ANQGSEA. In nucleotides, the CDR3 is TGCAGCGTTGGTGGAGATGAAGCTTTCTTT. Its protein is CSVGGDEAFF.

V usage is TRBV5-1 and J usage is TRBJ1-2, with D unresolved. CDR1 SGHRS and CDR2 YFSETQ come from the germline V gene. V was shortened by 0 bases and J by 1 base, with 7 bases between the two germline ends. The CDR3 loop spans 14 amino acids. The CDR3: CASSLEGVNYGYTF. DNA of the CDR3: TGCGCCAGCAGCTTGGAGGGAGTTAACTATGGCTACACCTTC.

This clone was picked up one time. This chain uses TRBV27 with TRBJ1-2; unclear D gene. This CDR3 region has 15 residues. Trimming cost V 7 bases and J 1 base, with 16 bases left between them. Germline assignment: CDR1 MNHEY and CDR2 SMNVEV (reference sequence). The CDR3 nucleotides are TGTGCCAGCACCCCCGGAGGGTCGATTAACTATGGCTACACCTTC. This encodes CASTPGGSINYGYTF.

The chain carries TRBV5-6 and TRBJ1-5; the match to TRBD1 covers 9 bases. Germline V CDR1 and CDR2: SGHDT, YYEEEE. V was clipped by 4 bases and J by 6 bases; unmatched bases: 11. CDR3 size: 16 residues. Written as DNA, the CDR3 is TGTGCCAGCAGCCCCTGGGGGACAGGGAGACCTCAGCCCCAGCATTTT. Protein sequence: CASSPWGTGRPQPQHF.

The chain combines TRBV30 with TRBJ2-7, with 9 bases fitting TRBD1. The junction had 6 bases not matched to a gene; V was cut back by 2 bases and J by 4 bases. The germline CDR1 and CDR2 sequences are GTSNPN and SVGIG (reference sequence). The CDR3 covers 14 residues. In nucleotides, the CDR3 is TGTGCCTGGAGTCTGGACAGGGGACAATACGAGCAGTACTTC. Its translation is CAWSLDRGQYEQYF.

The CDR3 spells CASSLGDSGGGNEQFF. DNA for the CDR3: TGTGCCAGCAGCTTAGGCGACAGCGGGGGGGGAAATGAGCAGTTCTTC. This sequence joins TRBV11-3 and TRBJ2-1; 10 bases align to TRBD2. Trimming at V came to 1 base and at J to 7 bases, leaving 7 bases not matched to a gene. The CDR3 loop spans 16 amino acids. The germline gives CDR1 SGHNT, CDR2 YENEEA.

The V call is TRBV5-5, the J call TRBJ1-6, with D uncertain. CDR1 is SGHKS and CDR2 is YYEKEE in the germline V gene (reference sequence). The CDR3 contains 12 residues. V lost 4 bases to trimming and J lost 5 bases, with 4 bases between them. This CDR3 is CASSTNNSPLHF. In DNA form, the CDR3 reads TGTGCCAGCAGCACAAATAATTCACCCCTCCACTTT.

V is TRBV6-6 and J is TRBJ1-4, with 7 bases lining up with TRBD1. This CDR3 contains 15 residues. With 5 bases clipped from V and 3 bases from J, the junction kept 6 bases outside the gene matches. From germline, CDR1 is MNHNY and CDR2 SVGAGI (reference sequence). The DNA of the CDR3 is TGTGCCAGCAGTCACCGACAGGGTCCTAATGAAAAACTGTTTTTT. It yields the protein CASSHRQGPNEKLFF.

The chain is built from TRBV18 and TRBJ1-2; 9 nucleotides align to TRBD1. Germline trimming cut 6 bases from V and 6 bases from J; bases unmatched to any gene: 17. The CDR3 runs to 17 residues. CDR1 and CDR2 (germline): KGHSH, LQKENI. For the CDR3, the DNA is TGTGCCAGCTCCCTCCCCGGGACAGGGAGAAGGGGCGATGGCTACACCTTC. It is translated as CASSLPGTGRRGDGYTF.

The rearrangement joins TRBV10-2 to TRBJ2-6, with D possibly TRBD1 on 5 matching bases. From germline, CDR1 is WSHSY and CDR2 SAAADI. The CDR3 length is 15 residues. V was clipped by 3 bases and J by 2 bases, with 8 bases between them. The DNA of the CDR3 is TGCGCCAGCAGTGATGGCAGGGCTGGGGCCAACGTCCTGACTTTC. The encoded protein is CASSDGRAGANVLTF.

The rearrangement uses TRBV5-8 and TRBJ2-3; D not resolved. The germline V gene encodes CDR1 SGHTS and CDR2 YDEGEE. The V end was cut by 5 bases, the J end by 2 bases, with 6 bases between. The CDR3 covers 12 residues. The CDR3 region is CASSLATDTQYF. The CDR3 nucleotides are TGTGCCAGCAGTTTAGCCACAGATACGCAGTATTTT.

J is TRBJ2-5 and V is TRBV6-6, with D possibly TRBD1 on 6 matching bases. The germline V and J ends were trimmed by 4 bases and 7 bases, with 13 bases remaining between them. The CDR3 extends over 13 amino acids. Per the germline V gene, CDR1 is MNHNY and CDR2 is SVGAGI (reference sequence). CDR3 coding DNA: TGTGCCAGCAGTTTACAGGGAGATGGGACCCAGTACTTC. The encoded protein is CASSLQGDGTQYF.

This sequence joins TRBV18 and TRBJ1-5; 7 bases agree with TRBD1. The V gene end was trimmed by 3 bases and the J gene end by 2 bases; junction bases not matched to a gene: 1. The CDR3 consists of 14 residues. Germline CDR1 is KGHSH and CDR2 is LQKENI. In DNA, the CDR3 is TGTGCCAGCTCACCGGGACAGCGCAATCAGCCCCAGCATTTT. Its protein product is CASSPGQRNQPQHF.

This clone has a single count. The chain recombines TRBV4-3 with TRBJ1-1; no definite D call. The CDR3 has 14 amino acids. Between the trimmed V and J ends, which lost 1 base and 2 bases, there was a span of 8 bases. Germline CDR1 reads LGHNA; CDR2 reads YSLEER. The chain's CDR3 is CASSQAGYNTEAFF. Here the CDR3 DNA reads TGCGCCAGCAGCCAAGCCGGATACAACACTGAAGCTTTCTTT.

This chain connects TRBV7-8 to TRBJ2-2, with no clear D. V shed 1 base and J shed 4 bases, with 7 bases lying between them. In germline, CDR1 is SGHVS, CDR2 FQNEAQ. This CDR3 spans 14 amino acids. DNA of the CDR3: TGTGCCAGCAGCTTAGGTTCGGCCACCGGGGAGCTGTTTTTT. Protein product: CASSLGSATGELFF.

The V call is TRBV7-2, the J call TRBJ2-5, with 7 bases identical to TRBD2. The germline V gene encodes CDR1 SGHTA and CDR2 FQGNSA. The CDR3 extends over 16 amino acids. The ends lost 1 base at V and 6 bases at J; junction bases unmatched: 11. The CDR3 region has the DNA TGTGCCAGCAGCTTAGAGGTGGCGGGGGTTTTGCAGACCCAGTACTTC. Protein: CASSLEVAGVLQTQYF.

This clone was detected only once. The chain is built from TRBV19 and TRBJ1-5; tentatively, D is TRBD1 (5 bases). The V gene lost 5 bases and the J gene lost 6 bases, with 11 bases spanning the gap. The V gene's germline CDR1 is LNHDA and CDR2 SQIVND (reference sequence). This CDR3 comprises 13 residues. CDR3 amino acids: CASSQGVGQPQHF. The CDR3 DNA reads TGTGCCAGTAGTCAGGGTGTCGGTCAGCCCCAGCATTTT.

The rearrangement uses TRBV11-2 and TRBJ1-1; D ambiguous. CDR3 length: 12 amino acids. Trimming left V 5 bases short and J 10 bases short, with 14 bases between. Per the germline V gene, CDR1 is SGHAT and CDR2 is FQNNGV. The CDR3 nucleotides are TGTGCCAGCAGCCAAGGAAAGGGTCCAGCTTTCTTT. Protein product: CASSQGKGPAFF.

V usage is TRBV6-5 and J usage is TRBJ1-2, with a tentative D call TRBD1 (5 bases). This CDR3 is 14 amino acids long. With 6 bases removed from V and 6 bases from J, the gap between germline ends came to 17 bases. Germline V gives CDR1 MNHEY, CDR2 SVGAGI. The CDR3 region is CASRVGPRMDGYTF. The CDR3 coding sequence is TGTGCCAGCAGAGTGGGACCGCGAATGGATGGCTACACCTTC.

The genes are TRBV19 and TRBJ1-2; 9 bases agree with TRBD1. This CDR3 comprises 15 residues. Trimming cost V 6 bases and J 4 bases; bases outside gene matches: 9. Germline V gene sequence: CDR1 LNHDA, CDR2 SQIVND (reference sequence). The CDR3 region is CASSPKADRGYGYTF. CDR3 sequence (DNA): TGTGCCAGTAGCCCAAAAGCGGACAGGGGCTATGGCTACACCTTC.

The chain joins TRBV10-3 to TRBJ2-5, with TRBD2 matching over 9 bases. The junction had 11 bases not matched to a gene; V was cut back by 8 bases and J by 4 bases. The CDR3 consists of 15 residues. Per the germline V gene, CDR1 is ENHRY and CDR2 is SYGVKD. The CDR3 region is CAIGKRGEVGETQYF. Written as DNA, the CDR3 is TGTGCCATCGGGAAGCGGGGGGAGGTCGGAGAGACCCAGTACTTC.

This clone appeared once. The J gene is TRBJ2-2, the V gene TRBV27; TRBD2 matches 10 bases. Unmatched junction bases numbered 8, after V lost 5 bases and J lost 2 bases. Looked up from germline, CDR1 is MNHEY and CDR2 is SMNVEV (reference sequence). The CDR3 loop spans 17 amino acids. The CDR3 protein is CASSTYLAGDNTGELFF. DNA for the CDR3: TGTGCCAGCAGTACATATCTAGCGGGGGATAACACCGGGGAGCTGTTTTTT.

This chain uses TRBV5-4 with TRBJ2-1; 8 bases map to TRBD1. Germline CDR1 and CDR2: SGHNT and YYREEE (reference sequence). The CDR3 length is 14 residues. Losses at the gene ends were 0 bases for V and 4 bases for J; bases not matched to a gene: 0. The CDR3 DNA is TGTGCCAGCAGCTTGGGACAGGGGTACAATGAGCAGTTCTTC. It codes for CASSLGQGYNEQFF.

This clone has just a few counts. The rearrangement uses TRBV6-5 and TRBJ1-3; D might be TRBD1 (6 bases). Trimming cost V 4 bases and J 0 bases, with 13 bases left between them. Germline CDR1 reads MNHEY; CDR2 reads SVGAGI. CDR3 length: 16 residues. CDR3 DNA: TGTGCCAGCAGTTTACAGGGAAAGAGCTCTGGAAACACCATATATTTT. Its translation: CASSLQGKSSGNTIYF.